What follows are 9 T cell receptor beta chains derived from one specimen sequenced in a study of regulatory and conventional T cells in RAG deficiency. The sorted conventional CD4+ T cells were CD25-low and CD127-high, with genomic DNA sequenced. Profiling relied on immunoSEQ multiplex PCR, and the TCRdb table lists in-frame clones only, not all of them. There are tens of thousands of clones in the sample; more than 90% occur only once, and roughly 0.35% lies in the top ten. The same sample was also used in a study of regulatory T cells. Per that study: Primers: 52 TRBV forward and 13 TRBJ reverse.

The specimen was CD25- CD4+ T cells sorted from blood. Receptor source: a human donor in good health.

The genes are TRBV19 and TRBJ2-7; D is possibly TRBD1 (6 bases). The CDR3 is 13 amino acids. From germline, CDR1 is LNHDA and CDR2 SQIVND (reference sequence). Trimming left V 9 bases short and J 2 bases short, with 14 bases between. CDR3 loop: CARPGQGAYEQYF. In nucleotides, the CDR3 is TGTGCCAGACCGGGACAAGGCGCCTACGAGCAGTACTTC.

The gene calls are TRBV18 and TRBJ1-2; D not resolved. CDR1 is KGHSH and CDR2 is LQKENI in the germline V gene. V lost 3 bases and J 1 base, leaving 12 bases between the germline ends. The CDR3 is 15 residues long. The chain's CDR3 is CASSPEAAFNYGYTF. The CDR3 DNA follows: TGTGCCAGCTCACCCGAGGCAGCGTTTAACTATGGCTACACCTTC.

As regards this clone: The germline gene is not matched at one end of the junction; a read error may be the cause. At the DNA level, this CDR3 is encoded by other sequences in the same sample as well. This chain connects TRBV6-6 to TRBJ1-6, with TRBD1 as a possible D gene (6 bases). CDR1 is MNHNY and CDR2 is SVGAGI in the germline V gene (reference sequence). The CDR3 runs to 15 residues. The CDR3 region is CASRVDSSYNSPLHF. As DNA, the CDR3 is TGTGCCAGCAGGGTGGACAGCTCCTATAATTCCCCCCTCCACTTT.

The V call is TRBV5-1, the J call TRBJ2-1; no clear D. This CDR3 contains 13 residues. Germline CDR1 is SGHRS and CDR2 is YFSETQ. Trimming took 4 bases from V and 8 from J, leaving 13 bases between them. In nucleotides, the CDR3 is TGCGCCAGCAGCCGTCTCTATCTCGATGAGCAGTTCTTC. It codes for CASSRLYLDEQFF.

The chain joins TRBV6-5 to TRBJ1-2; 8 positions agree with TRBD1. Germline CDR1 MNHEY, CDR2 SVGAGI. V dropped 6 bases and J dropped 6; count of bases not matched to a gene: 6. The CDR3 consists of 13 residues. The CDR3 here is CASRPRGLDGYTF. CDR3 coding DNA: TGTGCCAGCAGGCCCAGGGGGCTGGATGGCTACACCTTC.

The chain joins TRBV18 to TRBJ2-3; tentatively, D is TRBD1 (6 bases). Deletions cut 0 bases from V and 2 bases from J, with 12 bases between. The germline V gene has CDR1 KGHSH and CDR2 LQKENI. The CDR3 has 16 amino acids. This chain's CDR3 is CASSPPQGTSTDTQYF. The CDR3 DNA sequence: TGTGCCAGCTCACCACCCCAGGGGACCTCCACAGATACGCAGTATTTT.

The chain employs TRBV2 and TRBJ2-3; no reliable D call. The CDR3 spans 14 residues. CDR1 and CDR2 (germline): SNHLY, FYNNEI. Trimming stripped 4 bases from V and 2 bases from J, with 10 bases between. CDR3 residues: CASSVVSLTDTQYF. The DNA for the CDR3 is TGTGCCAGCAGTGTCGTCAGTCTCACAGATACGCAGTATTTT.

The chain employs TRBV27 and TRBJ2-1, with TRBD2 identical over 10 bases. The CDR3 spans 15 residues. Trimming cost V 5 bases and J 8 bases; bases outside gene matches: 9. The germline gives CDR1 MNHEY, CDR2 SMNVEV (reference sequence). The CDR3 sequence: CASSQGLAVGDEQFF. CDR3 sequence (DNA): TGTGCCAGCAGTCAAGGACTAGCGGTGGGTGATGAGCAGTTCTTC.

This chain uses TRBV4-1 with TRBJ1-2; 9 bases are a match to TRBD1. The CDR3 is 16 residues long. V was clipped by 0 bases and J by 0 bases; unmatched bases: 2. CDR1 is MGHRA and CDR2 is YSYEKL in the germline V gene. The CDR3 protein is CASSQDGTGSNYGYTF. The CDR3 DNA follows: TGCGCCAGCAGCCAAGACGGGACAGGGTCTAACTATGGCTACACCTTC.